This TCR beta chain was profiled in a study of blood T cells in healthy people across ages. To note about this clonotype: The junction does not match germline at one end; this may be a read error.

Together with a sample-barcoded 5' primer, a J-beta primer mix was included in a second PCR lasting about 7 to 12 cycles. TCRdb recomputed calls from the 5' RACE reads with MiXCR, one row per CDR3 protein. The table has about 1,400,000 distinct CDR3 sequences, approximately 38% seen once. The germline gives CDR1 MGHRA, CDR2 YSYEKL. The CDR3 is 17 amino acids. Sequencing input: blood. This sequence was found in a woman aged 18-29 years in good health. The V and J genes are TRBV4-1 and TRBJ2-3; D tentatively fits TRBD1 or TRBD2 (5 bases each). CDR3 amino acids: CASSQEGRTRDTGTQYF. The CDR3 nucleotides read TGCGCCAGCAGCCAAGAGGGTCGAACTAGAGACACAGGTACGCAGTATTTT.